This TCR beta chain derives from a study of cytomegalovirus exposure and HLA in healthy donors. Across the whole study: Within an early data release were about 85 million unique TCRs drawn from HLA-typed donors. General study results and limits: Later work found that TCR association rates differed between HLA loci; DRB1 had the most and HLA-C the fewest. There were reportedly fewer N-insertions in an Asian-associated ancestry cluster than the roughly 670-donor mean, in a later analysis. The authors assumed roughly uniform sequencing depth across donors for presence/absence analyses.

Primers: 60 Vbeta forward and 13 Jbeta reverse. TCRdb's table, derived via immunoSEQ multiplex PCR, lists solely in-frame clones and lacks some. The data contain over 150,000 clones, over 60% of them singletons. Germline loops: CDR1 SEHNR, CDR2 FQNEAQ (reference sequence). This CDR3 spans 14 amino acids. Losses at the gene ends were 3 bases for V and 8 bases for J; bases not matched to a gene: 6. Regarding this clone: Its antigen is unknown.

The gene calls are TRBV7-9 and TRBJ1-4, with 7 bases fitting TRBD1. The sequenced sample was PBMCs. This sequence was found in a woman aged 25-40 years in good health and CMV-seronegative. CDR3 loop: CASSFTGDGEKLFF. The CDR3 region has the DNA TGTGCCAGCAGCTTCACAGGGGACGGAGAAAAACTGTTTTTT. Filled out from reference TRBV7-9 and TRBJ1-4, the complete variable domain reads DTGVSQNPRHKITKRGQNVTFRCDPISEHNRLYWYRQTLGQGPEFLTYFQNEAQLEKSRLLSDRFSAERPKGSFSTLEIQRTEQGDSAMYLCASSFTGDGEKLFFGSGTQLSVL.